This T cell receptor (beta chain) was identified in a study of CD8 T cells in Susac syndrome. It was healthy donors who served as the controls, matched for age and sex. The authors reverse transcribed about 0.5 to 1 ug RNA with random hexamers. MiXCR, applied by TCRdb to the immunoSEQ multiplex PCR reads, yields one record per CDR3 protein. The top ten clones hold roughly 0.2% of a sample with under 70,000 distinct CDR3 sequences, roughly nine tenths of them seen once. Sequenced sample: CD8+ T cells from PBMCs. The receptor's source is a human donor in good health.

CDR3: CASSPQGPAYEQYF. The CDR3 nucleotides are TGTGCCAGCAGCCCGCAGGGTCCAGCCTACGAGCAGTACTTC. The V gene is TRBV4-2, the J gene TRBJ2-7, with D possibly TRBD1 on 5 matching bases. This CDR3 is 14 amino acids long. Looked up from germline, CDR1 is LGHNA and CDR2 is YNFKEQ. The V end was cut by 4 bases, the J end by 2 bases, with 12 bases between.